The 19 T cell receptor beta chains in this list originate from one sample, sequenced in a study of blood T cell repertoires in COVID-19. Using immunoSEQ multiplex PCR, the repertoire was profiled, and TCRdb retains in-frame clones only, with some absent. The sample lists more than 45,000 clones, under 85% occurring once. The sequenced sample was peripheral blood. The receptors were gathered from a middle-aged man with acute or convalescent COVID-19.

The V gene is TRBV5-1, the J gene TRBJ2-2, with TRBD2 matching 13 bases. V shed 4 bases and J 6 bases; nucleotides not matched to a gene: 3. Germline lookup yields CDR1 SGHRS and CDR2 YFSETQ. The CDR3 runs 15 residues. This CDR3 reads CASSLTSGRAGELFF. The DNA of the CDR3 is TGCGCCAGCAGCCTTACTAGCGGGAGGGCCGGGGAGCTGTTTTTT. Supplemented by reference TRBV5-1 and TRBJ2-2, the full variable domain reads KAGVTQTPRYLIKTRGQQVTLSCSPISGHRSVSWYQQTPGQGLQFLFEYFSETQRNKGNFPGRFSGRQFSNSRSEMNVSTLELGDSALYLCASSLTSGRAGELFFGEGSRLTVL.

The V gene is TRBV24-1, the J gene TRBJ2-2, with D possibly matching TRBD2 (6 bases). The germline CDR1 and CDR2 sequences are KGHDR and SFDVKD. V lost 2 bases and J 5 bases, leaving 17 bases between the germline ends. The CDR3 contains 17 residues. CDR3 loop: CATSDSKSGGRTGELFF. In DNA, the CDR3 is TGTGCCACCAGTGATTCTAAGTCCGGGGGACGGACCGGGGAGCTGTTTTTT.

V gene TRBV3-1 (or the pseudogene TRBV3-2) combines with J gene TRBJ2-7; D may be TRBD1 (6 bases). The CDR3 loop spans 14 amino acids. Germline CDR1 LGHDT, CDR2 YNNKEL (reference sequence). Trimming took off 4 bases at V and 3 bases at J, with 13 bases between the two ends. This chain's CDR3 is CASSPNTQGYEQYF. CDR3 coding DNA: TGTGCCAGCAGCCCGAACACACAGGGCTACGAGCAGTACTTC.

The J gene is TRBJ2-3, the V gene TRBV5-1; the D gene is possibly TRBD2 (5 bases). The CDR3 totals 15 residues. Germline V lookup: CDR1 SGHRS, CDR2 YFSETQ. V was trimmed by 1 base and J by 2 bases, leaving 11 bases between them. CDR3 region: CASSLKRPATDTQYF. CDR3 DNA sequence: TGCGCCAGCAGCTTGAAGCGGCCAGCCACAGATACGCAGTATTTT. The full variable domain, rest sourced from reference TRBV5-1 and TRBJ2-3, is KAGVTQTPRYLIKTRGQQVTLSCSPISGHRSVSWYQQTPGQGLQFLFEYFSETQRNKGNFPGRFSGRQFSNSRSEMNVSTLELGDSALYLCASSLKRPATDTQYFGPGTRLTVL.

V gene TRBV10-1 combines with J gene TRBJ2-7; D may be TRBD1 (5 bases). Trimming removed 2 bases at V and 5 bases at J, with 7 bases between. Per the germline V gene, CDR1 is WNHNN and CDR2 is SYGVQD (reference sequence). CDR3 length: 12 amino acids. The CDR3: CASSERRDEQYF. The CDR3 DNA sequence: TGCGCCAGCAGTGAGCGCAGGGACGAGCAGTACTTC.

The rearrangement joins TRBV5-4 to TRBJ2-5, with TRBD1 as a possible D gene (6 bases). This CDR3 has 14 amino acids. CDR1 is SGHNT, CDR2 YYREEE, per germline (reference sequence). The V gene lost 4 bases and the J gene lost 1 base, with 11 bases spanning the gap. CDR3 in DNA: TGTGCCAGCAGCACCGACAGGTCCCAAGAGACCCAGTACTTC. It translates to CASSTDRSQETQYF. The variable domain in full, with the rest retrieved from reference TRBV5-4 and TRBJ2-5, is ETGVTQSPTHLIKTRGQQVTLRCSSQSGHNTVSWYQQALGQGPQFIFQYYREEENGRGNFPPRFSGLQFPNYSSELNVNALELDDSALYLCASSTDRSQETQYFGPGTRLLVL.

Here the CDR3 reads CASSPGTGYFSPLHF. The CDR3 nucleotides are TGTGCCAGCAGTCCCGGGACAGGATATTTTTCACCCCTCCACTTT. The chain recombines TRBV25-1 with TRBJ1-6, with TRBD1 matching over 8 bases. V dropped 5 bases and J dropped 9; count of bases not matched to a gene: 9. The germline gives CDR1 MGHDK, CDR2 SYGVNS. This CDR3 is 15 amino acids long. The whole variable domain, remainder taken from reference TRBV25-1 and TRBJ1-6, is EADIYQTPRYLVIGTGKKITLECSQTMGHDKMYWYQQDPGMELHLIHYSYGVNSTEKGDLSSESTVSRIRTEHFPLTLESARPSHTSQYLCASSPGTGYFSPLHFGNGTRLTVT.

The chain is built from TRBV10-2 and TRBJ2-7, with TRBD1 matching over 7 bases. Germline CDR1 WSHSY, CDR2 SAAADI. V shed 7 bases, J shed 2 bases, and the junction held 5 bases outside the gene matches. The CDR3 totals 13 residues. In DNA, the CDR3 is TGCGCCAGCAAAGGGACAGAAACCTACGAGCAGTACTTC. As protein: CASKGTETYEQYF.

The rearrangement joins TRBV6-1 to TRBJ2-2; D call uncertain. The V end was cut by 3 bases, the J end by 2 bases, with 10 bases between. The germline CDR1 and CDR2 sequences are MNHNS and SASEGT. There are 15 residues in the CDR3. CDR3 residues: CASSDVSLNTGELFF. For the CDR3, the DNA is TGTGCCAGCAGTGATGTCAGTCTTAACACCGGGGAGCTGTTTTTT.

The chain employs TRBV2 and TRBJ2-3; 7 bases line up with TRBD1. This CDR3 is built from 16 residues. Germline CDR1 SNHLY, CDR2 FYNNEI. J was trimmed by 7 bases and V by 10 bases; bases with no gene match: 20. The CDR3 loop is CATQMGRAGGINTQYF. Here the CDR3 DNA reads TGTGCCACCCAAATGGGGCGCGCAGGGGGTATTAATACGCAGTATTTT.

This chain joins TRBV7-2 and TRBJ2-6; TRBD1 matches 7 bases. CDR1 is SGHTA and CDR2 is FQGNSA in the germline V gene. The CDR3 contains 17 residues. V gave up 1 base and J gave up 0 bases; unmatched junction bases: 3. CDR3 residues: CASSLGGQASGANVLTF. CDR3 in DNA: TGTGCCAGCAGCTTAGGCGGACAGGCCTCTGGGGCCAACGTCCTGACTTTC.

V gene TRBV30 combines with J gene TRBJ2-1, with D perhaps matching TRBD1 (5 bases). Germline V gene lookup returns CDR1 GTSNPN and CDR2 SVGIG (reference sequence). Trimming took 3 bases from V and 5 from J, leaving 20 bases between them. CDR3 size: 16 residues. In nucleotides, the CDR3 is TGTGCCTGGAGGTCCTTTGGGGCGAGAGAAAACAATGAGCAGTTCTTC. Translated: CAWRSFGARENNEQFF.

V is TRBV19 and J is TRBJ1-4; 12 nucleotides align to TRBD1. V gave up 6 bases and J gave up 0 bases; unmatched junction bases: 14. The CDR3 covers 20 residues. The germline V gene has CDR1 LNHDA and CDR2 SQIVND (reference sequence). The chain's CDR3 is CASSLRGGQGATPTNEKLFF. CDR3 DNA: TGTGCCAGTAGCCTCCGGGGGGGACAGGGGGCCACCCCAACTAATGAAAAACTGTTTTTT.

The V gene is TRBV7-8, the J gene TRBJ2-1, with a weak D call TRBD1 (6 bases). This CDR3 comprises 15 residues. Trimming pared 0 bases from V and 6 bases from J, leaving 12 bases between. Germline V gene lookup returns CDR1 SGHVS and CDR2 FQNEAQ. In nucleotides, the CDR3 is TGTGCCAGCAGCTTAGCGCATCTACAGGGCAATGAGCAGTTCTTC. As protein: CASSLAHLQGNEQFF.

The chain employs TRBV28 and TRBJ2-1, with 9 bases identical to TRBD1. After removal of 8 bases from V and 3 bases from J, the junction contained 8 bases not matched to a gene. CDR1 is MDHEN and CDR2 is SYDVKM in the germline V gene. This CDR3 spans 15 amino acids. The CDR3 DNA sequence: TGTGCCAGCGTCCCCGGGACAGGGTTCTACAATGAGCAGTTCTTC. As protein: CASVPGTGFYNEQFF.

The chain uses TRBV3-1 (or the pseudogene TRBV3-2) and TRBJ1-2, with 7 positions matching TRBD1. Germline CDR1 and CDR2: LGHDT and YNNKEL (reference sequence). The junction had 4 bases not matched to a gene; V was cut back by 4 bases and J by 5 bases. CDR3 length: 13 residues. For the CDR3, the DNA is TGTGCCAGCAGCCTTGCGACAGGGTATGGCTACACCTTC. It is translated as CASSLATGYGYTF.

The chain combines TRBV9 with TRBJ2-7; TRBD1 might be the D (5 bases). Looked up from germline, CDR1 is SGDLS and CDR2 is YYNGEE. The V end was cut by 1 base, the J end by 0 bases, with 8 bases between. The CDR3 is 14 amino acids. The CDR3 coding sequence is TGTGCCAGCAGCGTACAGGGAAGCTCCTACGAGCAGTACTTC. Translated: CASSVQGSSYEQYF.

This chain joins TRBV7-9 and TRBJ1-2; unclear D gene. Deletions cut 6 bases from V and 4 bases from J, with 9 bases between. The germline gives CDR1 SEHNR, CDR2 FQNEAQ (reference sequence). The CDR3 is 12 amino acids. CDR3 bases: TGTGCCAGCAGGCACAGTCCCTATGGCTACACCTTC. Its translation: CASRHSPYGYTF.

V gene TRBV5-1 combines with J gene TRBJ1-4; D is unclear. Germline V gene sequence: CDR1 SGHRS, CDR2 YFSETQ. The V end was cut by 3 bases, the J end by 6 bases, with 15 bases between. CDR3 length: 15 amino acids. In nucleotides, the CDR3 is TGCGCCAGCAGCTCCCTATGGGGAGGAGATGAAAAACTGTTTTTT. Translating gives CASSSLWGGDEKLFF.